These 5 T cell receptor beta chains originate from one sample sequenced in a study of graft-versus-host responses after intestinal transplantation. The repertoire was sequenced with immunoSEQ multiplex PCR; TCRdb's copy has only in-frame clones and lacks some. Of around 71,000 clones in the sample, 85% to 95% were seen once. These TCRs are of unknown antigen specificity. The specimen was unstimulated CD8+ T cells sorted from spleen or lymph node cells, collected before intestinal transplant. The receptors shown here come from a human donor who received an intestinal transplant.

The rearrangement links TRBV10-2 to TRBJ1-5, with TRBD1 matching over 9 bases. With 4 bases clipped from V and 8 bases from J, the junction kept 9 bases outside the gene matches. This CDR3 comprises 15 residues. Germline CDR1 and CDR2: WSHSY and SAAADI. In nucleotides, the CDR3 is TGCGCCAGCAGTGGAGGGGGGACAGGGTTGAAGCCCCAGCATTTT. Protein product: CASSGGGTGLKPQHF.

The chain joins TRBV28 to TRBJ1-2; D unclear. The CDR3 consists of 13 residues. Per germline, CDR1 MDHEN and CDR2 SYDVKM. The V and J ends lost 6 bases and 2 bases respectively, with 10 bases between them. CDR3 nucleotides: TGTGCCAGCAGCCCGACGAACAACTATGGCTACACCTTC. It specifies CASSPTNNYGYTF.

CDR3 nucleotides: TGTGCCAGCAGCGCCGGGGACAGCCCAACAGGTGAGCAGTTCTTC. Its translation is CASSAGDSPTGEQFF. The gene calls are TRBV9 and TRBJ2-1, with TRBD1 matching 7 bases. The CDR3 consists of 15 residues. CDR1 and CDR2 (germline): SGDLS, YYNGEE. V was clipped by 3 bases and J by 9 bases; unmatched bases: 12.

The V gene is TRBV28, the J gene TRBJ2-7; perhaps TRBD1 as D (6 bases). Germline lookup yields CDR1 MDHEN and CDR2 SYDVKM. The V end lost 0 bases, the J end lost 0 bases, and 15 bases lay between the germline ends. The CDR3 covers 17 residues. CDR3 protein: CASSLCIGTYSSYEQYF. In DNA, the CDR3 is TGTGCCAGCAGTTTATGCATCGGGACATACAGCTCCTACGAGCAGTACTTC. Together with reference TRBV28 and TRBJ2-7, the CDR3 gives the full variable domain: DVKVTQSSRYLVKRTGEKVFLECVQDMDHENMFWYRQDPGLGLRLIYFSYDVKMKEKGDIPEGYSVSREKKERFSLILESASTNQTSMYLCASSLCIGTYSSYEQYFGPGTRLTVT.

The chain has TRBV27 and TRBJ2-1, with D possibly matching TRBD2 (6 bases). The V end was cut by 2 bases, the J end by 6 bases, with 11 bases between. The V gene's germline CDR1 is MNHEY and CDR2 SMNVEV (reference sequence). This CDR3 spans 14 amino acids. CDR3 sequence: CASSLGPGGNEQFF. Written as DNA, the CDR3 is TGTGCCAGCAGTTTAGGTCCCGGGGGCAATGAGCAGTTCTTC.